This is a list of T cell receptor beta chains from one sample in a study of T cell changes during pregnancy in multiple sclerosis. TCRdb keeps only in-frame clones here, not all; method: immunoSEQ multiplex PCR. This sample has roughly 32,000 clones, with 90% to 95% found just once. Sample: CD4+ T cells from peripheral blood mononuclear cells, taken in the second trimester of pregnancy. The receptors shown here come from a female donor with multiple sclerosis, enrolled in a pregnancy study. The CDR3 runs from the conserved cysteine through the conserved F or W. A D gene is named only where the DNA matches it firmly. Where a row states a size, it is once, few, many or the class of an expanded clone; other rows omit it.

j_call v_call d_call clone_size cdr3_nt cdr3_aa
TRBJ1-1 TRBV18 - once TGTGCCAGCTCCCGAAACAGGGTTGACACTGAAGCTTTCTTT CASSRNRVDTEAFF
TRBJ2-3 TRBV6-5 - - TGTGCCAGCAGTTCGAACCGGGGAACAGATACGCAGTATTTT CASSSNRGTDTQYF
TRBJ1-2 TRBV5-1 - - TGCGCCAGCAGCTTGGGATCAGGGGACTATGGCTACACCTTC CASSLGSGDYGYTF
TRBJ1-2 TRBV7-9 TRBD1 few TGTGCCAGCAGCTTAGCGGGGGACAGGGATAACTATGGCTACACCTTC CASSLAGDRDNYGYTF
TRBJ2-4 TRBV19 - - TGTGCCAGTAGTACCCGGGGATCTTCGTTAGCCAAAAACATTCAGTACTTC CASSTRGSSLAKNIQYF
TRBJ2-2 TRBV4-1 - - TGCGCCAGCAGCCAAGGGGACTCCCACACCGGGGAGCTGTTTTTT CASSQGDSHTGELFF
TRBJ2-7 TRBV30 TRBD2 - TGTGCCTGGAGTGTATACCCTAGCGGGAGCTACGAGCAGTACTTC CAWSVYPSGSYEQYF
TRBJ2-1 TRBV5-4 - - TGTGCCAGCAGCTTGGACGGGGGTAGCTCCTACAATGAGCAGTTCTTC CASSLDGGSSYNEQFF
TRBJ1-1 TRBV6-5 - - TGTGCCAGCAGTTACTCGGGGGCAGGGAACACTGAAGCTTTCTTT CASSYSGAGNTEAFF
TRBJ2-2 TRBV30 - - TGTGCCTGGAGTGTAACCACAGGGTTGGCGAACACCGGGGAGCTGTTTTTT CAWSVTTGLANTGELFF
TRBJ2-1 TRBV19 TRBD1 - TGTGCCAGTAGTATAGTATCCGGACAGGGACGTTACAATGAGCAGTTCTTC CASSIVSGQGRYNEQFF
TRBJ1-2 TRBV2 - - TGTGCCAGCAGGTACAGGGTAAACTATGGCTACACCTTC CASRYRVNYGYTF
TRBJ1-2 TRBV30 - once TGTGCCTGGAGTAAACAGCTCTATGGCTACACCTTC CAWSKQLYGYTF
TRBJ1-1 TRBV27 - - TGTGCCAGCAGTTTAAGTGGTGTTGGGGCGCAAGTTTGGACTGAAGCTTTCTTT CASSLSGVGAQVWTEAFF
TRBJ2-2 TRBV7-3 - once TGTGCCAGCAGCCCCCGACTCGGGAAAAACACCGGGGAGCTGTTTTTT CASSPRLGKNTGELFF
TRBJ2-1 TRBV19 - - TGTGCCAGTAGTATACTGGGCTTAAGCACCTACAATGAGCAGTTCTTC CASSILGLSTYNEQFF
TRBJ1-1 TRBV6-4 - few TGTGCCAGCAGTGAGAGGGAGAACACTGAAGCTTTCTTT CASSERENTEAFF
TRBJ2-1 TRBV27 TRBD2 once TGTGCCAGCAGCCGAAGCGGGACTTACAATGAGCAGTTCTTC CASSRSGTYNEQFF
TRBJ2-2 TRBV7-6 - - TGTGCCAGCAGCTTACAGGTCGGGGAGCTGTTTTTT CASSLQVGELFF
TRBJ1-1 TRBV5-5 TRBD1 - TGTGCCAGCAGCTTTAGCGGGGACAGTACCCTGGAAGCTTTCTTT CASSFSGDSTLEAFF
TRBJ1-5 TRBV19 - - TGTGCCAGTAGTACGGGATACAATCAGCCCCAGCATTTT CASSTGYNQPQHF
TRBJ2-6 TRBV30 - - TGTGCCTGGAGGGGGACTGCTGCCAACGTCCTGACTTTC CAWRGTAANVLTF
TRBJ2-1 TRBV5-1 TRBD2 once TGCGCCAGCAGCTTGTCCCTAGCGGCCTACAATGAGCAGTTCTTC CASSLSLAAYNEQFF
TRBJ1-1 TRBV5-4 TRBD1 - TGTGCCAGCAGCTTGGGCAGGGGGTATACTGAAGCTTTCTTT CASSLGRGYTEAFF
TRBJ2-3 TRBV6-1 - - TGTGCCAGCAGTGAAGCTCTAACTGCAGATACGCAGTATTTT CASSEALTADTQYF
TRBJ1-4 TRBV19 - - TGTGCCAGTAGTACCCGGGGAGGGTCGAATGAAAAACTGTTTTTT CASSTRGGSNEKLFF
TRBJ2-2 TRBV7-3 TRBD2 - TGTGCCAGCAGCTCGGGGACTAGCGGGAGGGCCGGGAACACCGGGGAGCTGTTTTTT CASSSGTSGRAGNTGELFF
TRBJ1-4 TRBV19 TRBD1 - TGTGCCAGTAGTCCCAGGGGGAGTAATGAAAAACTGTTTTTT CASSPRGSNEKLFF
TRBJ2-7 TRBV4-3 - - TGCGCCAGCAGCCTTCAGGGCTCCTACGAGCAGTACTTC CASSLQGSYEQYF
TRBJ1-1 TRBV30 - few TGTGCCTGGACTACTGGACATCGCTACGGCACTGAAGCTTTCTTT CAWTTGHRYGTEAFF
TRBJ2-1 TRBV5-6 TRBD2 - TGTGCCAGCAGCTTGAAGCGTAGGGCTAGCGGGGCTAATGAGCAGTTCTTC CASSLKRRASGANEQFF
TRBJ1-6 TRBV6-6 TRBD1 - TGTGCCACTCGACAGGGAAGCTCCTATAATTCACCCCTCCACTTT CATRQGSSYNSPLHF
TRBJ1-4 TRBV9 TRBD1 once TGTGCCAGCAGCCTCTACGTGGAGAGAACCGGGACAGGGGATGAAAAACTGTTTTTT CASSLYVERTGTGDEKLFF
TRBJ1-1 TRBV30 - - TGTGCCTGGAGTGGGACACGGTCTGAAGCTTTCTTT CAWSGTRSEAFF
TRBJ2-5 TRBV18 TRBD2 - TGTGCCAGCTCACTTTCCGGGACTACCCAAGAGACCCAGTACTTC CASSLSGTTQETQYF
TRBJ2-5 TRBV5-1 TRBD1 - TGCGCCAGCAGCTTACAGGGGGCAGGAGAGACCCAGTACTTC CASSLQGAGETQYF
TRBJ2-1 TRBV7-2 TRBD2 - TGTGCCAGCAGCTACGGGAGGCGCTCCTACAATGAGCAGTTCTTC CASSYGRRSYNEQFF
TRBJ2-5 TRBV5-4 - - TGTGCCAGCAGCCCGGGGATCAAAGAGACCCAGTACTTC CASSPGIKETQYF
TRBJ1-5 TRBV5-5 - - TGTGCCAGCAGCACTGGACAGACTAATCAGCCCCAGCATTTT CASSTGQTNQPQHF
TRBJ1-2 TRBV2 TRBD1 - TGTGCCAGCAGAGCCACAGGGGTGGGGGGCTACACCTTC CASRATGVGGYTF
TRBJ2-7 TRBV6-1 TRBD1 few TGTGCCAGCCAACCCGGGACAGGCAGTGCCTACGAGCAGTACTTC CASQPGTGSAYEQYF
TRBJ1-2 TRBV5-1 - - TGCGCCAGCAGCCCCCTCGCAGCGCGAGACTATGGCTACACCTTC CASSPLAARDYGYTF